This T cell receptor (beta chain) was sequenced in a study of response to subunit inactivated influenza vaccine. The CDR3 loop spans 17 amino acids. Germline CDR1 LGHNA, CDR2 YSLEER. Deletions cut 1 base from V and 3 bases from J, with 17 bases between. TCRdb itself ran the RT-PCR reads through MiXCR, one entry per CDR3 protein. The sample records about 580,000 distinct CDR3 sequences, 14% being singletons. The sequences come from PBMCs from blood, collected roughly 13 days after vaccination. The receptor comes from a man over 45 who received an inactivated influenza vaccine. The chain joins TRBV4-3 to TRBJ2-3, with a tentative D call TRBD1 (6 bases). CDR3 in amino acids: CASSQVYGRGRTDTQYF. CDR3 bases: TGCGCCAGCAGCCAAGTTTATGGCAGGGGACGAACAGATACGCAGTATTTT.